Below, one T cell receptor (beta chain) is given with its context. Its antigen is still unknown. Per-base qualities were not stored, and no clone one base away is much larger. The data are from a study of T cell responses to AZD1222 COVID-19 vaccine (dated by TCRdb to the early 2020s). As for the study more broadly: TCR sequencing covered approximately 230 trial participants: 200 to 210 given two doses of AZD1222 and some 25 given two doses of MenACWY control vaccine. Enrollment into the trials was organized by age into subgroups of 18-55, 56-69 and 70-plus years, and those subgroups contained approximately 160, 26 and 62 TCR-sequenced participants, respectively.

This specimen's time point label, interpreted: about 28 days (+/-7) after the second vaccine dose. The treatment or condition label for this specimen denotes: meningococcal conjugate vaccine given as trial control. Vaccinee samples were obtained from the UK trials COV001 and COV002, which included a single-blind randomized controlled phase 2/3 trial of AZD1222 (ChAdOx1 nCoV-19) in healthy adults. For TCRbeta chain sequencing, PBMC samples were collected from trial participants at day 0 and at day 28 after the second dose. The junction shows trimming of 1 base on V and 0 bases on J, plus 11 bases between the germline ends. The cysteine opens and the phenylalanine closes a CDR3 of 16 amino acids. This entry keeps only the CDR3 DNA: 48 bases, framed from base 1. Reading the germline V gene (reference sequence) gives CDR1 LGHDT and CDR2 YNNKEL. The CDR3 regions of human TCRbeta chains were analyzed by immunosequencing. The study's own analysis went as follows. TCRs in the repertoires were matched against a reference library of SARS-CoV-2-specific TCRs that had been generated with the MIRA antigen-specificity platform. Breadth was defined as the fraction of unique TCRs that were SARS-CoV-2-associated, and depth was defined as the fraction of total T cells that were SARS-CoV-2-associated. Using the MIRA data, each spike-specific TCR was mapped to the spike region that the TCR reacts to and placed in a CD4 or CD8 class. Log10-transformed breadth and depth values were compared by one-way ANOVA with Sidak's multiple comparisons tests. TCRdb took over this immuneACCESS table, retaining in-frame rearrangements with V and J assigned. Such tables are incomplete; in checked studies, under half of the missing clones stem from an unresolved V gene, and the remainder is unexplained. That table gives V, J and clone size, and the DNA gave D and trimming. The sample table lists approximately 140,000 clones, about 89% of them with a count of one. 7.5% to 8% of the sample belongs to the ten largest clones.

Points the paper makes about the study in general: The 56-69-year group was small, and its depth increase did not reach significance, likely because of low power. Nearly half of unique spike-specific TCRs reportedly recognized epitopes outside regions mutated in the B.1.351 and B.1.1.7 variants. No day 14 peak-response samples were available, so repertoires were characterized only after the peak T cell response. After two AZD1222 doses, both the breadth and the depth of spike-specific TCRs were significantly higher than at day 0 and than in MenACWY recipients. CD4 TCRs associated with the vaccine covered the entire spike protein, and the dominant responses were in regions 160-218 and 743-854. Most participants were white British and females outnumbered males, and the authors suggested that clonal diversity may have been underestimated. Conclusions about previously exposed vaccinees are limited because only five or six AZD1222 recipients were SARS-CoV-2 seropositive at baseline.

The sample consisted of peripheral blood, taken 28 days after the second dose of the MenACWY control vaccine. This TCR was recovered from an adult who received the MenACWY meningococcal vaccine as a control. The chain is encoded by TRBV3-1 (or the pseudogene TRBV3-2) joined to TRBJ2-3, with the identity of the D gene unclear. The DNA reads as follows: TGTGCCAGCAGCCAAGTGTTAGGGCCGAGCACAGATACGCAGTATTTT. The encoded protein is CASSQVLGPSTDTQYF.